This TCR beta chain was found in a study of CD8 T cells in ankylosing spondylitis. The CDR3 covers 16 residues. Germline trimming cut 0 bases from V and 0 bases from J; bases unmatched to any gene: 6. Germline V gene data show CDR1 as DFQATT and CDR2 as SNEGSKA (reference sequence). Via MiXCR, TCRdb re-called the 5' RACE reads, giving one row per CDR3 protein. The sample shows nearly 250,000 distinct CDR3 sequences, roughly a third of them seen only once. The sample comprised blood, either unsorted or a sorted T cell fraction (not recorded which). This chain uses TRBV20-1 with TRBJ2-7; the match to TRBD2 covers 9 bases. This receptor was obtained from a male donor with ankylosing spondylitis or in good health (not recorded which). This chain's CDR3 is CSARDRERGDSYEQYF. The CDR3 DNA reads TGCAGTGCTAGAGATCGGGAGCGGGGGGACTCCTACGAGCAGTACTTC.